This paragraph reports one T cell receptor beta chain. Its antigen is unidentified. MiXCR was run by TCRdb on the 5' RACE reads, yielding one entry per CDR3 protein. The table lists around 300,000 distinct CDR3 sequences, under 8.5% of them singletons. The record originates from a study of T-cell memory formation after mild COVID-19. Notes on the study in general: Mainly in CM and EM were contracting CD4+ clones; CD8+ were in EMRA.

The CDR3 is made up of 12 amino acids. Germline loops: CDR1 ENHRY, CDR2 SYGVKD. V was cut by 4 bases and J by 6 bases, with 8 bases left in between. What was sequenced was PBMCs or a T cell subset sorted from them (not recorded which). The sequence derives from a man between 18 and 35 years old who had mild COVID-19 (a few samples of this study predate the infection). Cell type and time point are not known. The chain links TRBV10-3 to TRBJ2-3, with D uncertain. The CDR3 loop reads CAISAGQDTQYF. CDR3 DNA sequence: TGTGCCATCAGTGCCGGGCAGGATACGCAGTATTTT.